The TCR beta chain under discussion was sequenced for a study of PD-1 blockade in classical Hodgkin lymphoma. Trimming removed 8 bases from V and 5 bases from J, with 16 bases in between. CDR3 length: 14 amino acids. From germline, CDR1 is LNHDA and CDR2 SQIVND (reference sequence). With regard to this clone: Antigen specificity is unknown.

Produced via immunoSEQ multiplex PCR; TCRdb's table is partial and in-frame only. The sample has 20,000 to 30,000 clones; around 70% are singletons. With no exception, relapse followed autologous stem cell transplantation in all patients, and brentuximab vedotin exposure varied. Complete response, partial response or progressive disease constituted the best responses recorded. The study, taken as a whole, reports: A reduction in baseline TCR diversity was reportedly seen in newly diagnosed patients relative to healthy donors. Those achieving complete response showed baseline diversity like newly diagnosed patients. The CD4+ diversity rise by C4D1 was clearest in complete responders.

The sample here was peripheral blood mononuclear cells (PBMCs), taken at baseline. V is TRBV19 and J is TRBJ2-1; D is possibly TRBD1 (6 bases). This TCR was sampled from a human donor with classical Hodgkin lymphoma. DNA of the CDR3: TGTGCCAGTTGGGGACACCAGCCCCACAATGAGCAGTTCTTC. This translates into CASWGHQPHNEQFF.